This T cell receptor (beta chain) comes out of a study of identical twins. Study observations and caveats: Models, which agreed with sharing between unrelated individuals, nonetheless underestimated the out-of-frame TCR alpha sharing seen in monozygotic twins. Sequences that were beta out-of-frame showed weaker excess twin sharing.

The cDNA had a unique molecular identifier and a template-switch universal primer site. TCRdb ran MiXCR on the 5' RACE reads and lists one entry per CDR3 protein. The top ten hold about 4.3% of the sample, which has 600,000 to 700,000 distinct CDR3 sequences, around 20% seen once. There are a few counts of this clonotype. Antigen unknown. Germline lookup yields CDR1 DFQATT and CDR2 SNEGSKA (reference sequence). The V gene end was trimmed by 5 bases and the J gene end by 0 bases; junction bases not matched to a gene: 4. The CDR3 extends over 14 amino acids. The sample was also reused in another study, on T cells expressing NK-cell markers. That report notes: In a handful of donors, these clonotypes also led the CD3+CD56-NKG2C+ fraction.

The J gene is TRBJ2-3, the V gene TRBV20-1; 8 bases match TRBD2. The origin of this receptor is a woman under 30 in good health. Sequenced sample: PBMCs. The CDR3 nucleotides are TGCAGTGCTCAAGGACTAGCTAGCACAGATACGCAGTATTTT. Amino acid sequence: CSAQGLASTDTQYF.